This T cell receptor beta chain is from a study of identical twins. Findings of the study overall: With abundant cord blood beta clonotypes, insertions were fewer; memory repertoires showed no such pattern.

Each CDR3 protein is one row after TCRdb ran MiXCR on the 5' RACE reads. The sample shows a few hundred thousand distinct CDR3 sequences, 5.5% to 7.5% of them seen only once. The sample holds a few counts of this clonotype. Its antigen is currently unknown. Trimming took 0 bases from V and 7 from J, leaving 14 bases between them. The CDR3 totals 15 residues. Germline values: CDR1 SGHTS, CDR2 YDEGEE. These data were also filed under a second study, of T cells expressing NK-cell markers. Per that paper: The study left the HCMV specificity of expanded NKG2C+ T cell clones unresolved.

The chain recombines TRBV5-8 with TRBJ2-1, with a weak D call TRBD1 (5 bases). The sequenced sample consisted of CD8+ T cells sorted from blood. The receptor's source is a woman between 18 and 29 years old in good health. Written as DNA, the CDR3 is TGTGCCAGCAGCTTGGTTCAGGGCTGGGTGAATGAGCAGTTCTTC. The encoded protein is CASSLVQGWVNEQFF.